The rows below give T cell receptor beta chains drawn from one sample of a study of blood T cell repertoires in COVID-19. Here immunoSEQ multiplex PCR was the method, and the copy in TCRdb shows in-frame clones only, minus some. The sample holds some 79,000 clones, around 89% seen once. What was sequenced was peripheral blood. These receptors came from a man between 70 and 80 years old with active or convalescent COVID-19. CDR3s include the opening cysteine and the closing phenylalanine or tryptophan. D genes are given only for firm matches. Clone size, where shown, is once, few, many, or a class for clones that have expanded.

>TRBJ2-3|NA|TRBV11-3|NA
TGTGCCAGCAGCTTAGGCGCCGGCAGCGGCCTCACAGATACGCAGTATTTT
CASSLGAGSGLTDTQYF
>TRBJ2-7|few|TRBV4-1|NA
TGCGCCAGCAGCCAAGATGAGGCAGCCTACGAGCAGTACTTC
CASSQDEAAYEQYF
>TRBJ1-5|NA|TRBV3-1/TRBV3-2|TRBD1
TGTGCCAGCAGCCAAGGGGCTGAGGGGCACAGGGGAAATCAGCCCCAGCATTTT
CASSQGAEGHRGNQPQHF
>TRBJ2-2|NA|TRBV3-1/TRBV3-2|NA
TGTGCCAGCAGCCTTAATGGGGGCGGAACCGGGGAGCTGTTTTTT
CASSLNGGGTGELFF
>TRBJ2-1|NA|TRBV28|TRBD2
TGTGCCAGCAGTTCCGCTGCGATTAGCGGGATCGTCCAGTTCTTC
CASSSAAISGIVQFF
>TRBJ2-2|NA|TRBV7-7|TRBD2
TGTGCTAGCAGCCTAAGTTCCCCGGGAGGTATCACCGGGGAGCTGTTTTTT
CASSLSSPGGITGELFF
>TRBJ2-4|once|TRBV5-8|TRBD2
TGTGCCAGCAGCTTGTTTTTAGGGGAGGGATACATTCAGTACTTC
CASSLFLGEGYIQYF
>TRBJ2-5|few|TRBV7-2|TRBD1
TGTGCCAGCAGCCAATACCCCCGGACAGGGACCCAAGAGACCCAGTACTTC
CASSQYPRTGTQETQYF
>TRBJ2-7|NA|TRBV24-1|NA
TGTGCCACCAGTGATGCAGGTCCAAAGCAGTACTTC
CATSDAGPKQYF
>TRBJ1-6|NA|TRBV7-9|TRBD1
TGTGCCAGCAGCGGGGGACAGGGAGACAATTCACCCCTCCACTTT
CASSGGQGDNSPLHF
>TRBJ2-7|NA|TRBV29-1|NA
TGCAGCGCCGTAGTCGACGAGGTGAGGGAGCAGTACTTC
CSAVVDEVREQYF
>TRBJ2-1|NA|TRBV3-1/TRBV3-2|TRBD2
TGTGCCAGCAGCCCACGCGGGGGGGTGAGGTCCTACAATGAGCAGTTCTTC
CASSPRGGVRSYNEQFF
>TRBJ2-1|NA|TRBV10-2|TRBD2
TGCGCCAGCTTATTAGCGGGAGGGCTCAATGAGCAGTTCTTC
CASLLAGGLNEQFF
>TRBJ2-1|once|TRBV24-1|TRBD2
TGTGCCACCAGTGATCGGGCTAGCGGTCAGCAGTTCTTC
CATSDRASGQQFF
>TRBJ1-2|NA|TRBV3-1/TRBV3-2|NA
TGTGCCAGCAGCCAAACAGGGTATGGGTATGGCTACACCTTC
CASSQTGYGYGYTF
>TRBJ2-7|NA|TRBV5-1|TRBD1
TGCGCCAGCAGCCCAGGTGACAGGGATTCCCTCGAGCAGTACTTC
CASSPGDRDSLEQYF
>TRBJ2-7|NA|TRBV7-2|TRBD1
TGTGCCAGCAGCCAACCCGACAGGGATGAGCAGTACTTC
CASSQPDRDEQYF
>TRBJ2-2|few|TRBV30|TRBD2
TGTGCCTGGACTCAACCGGGACTAGCTTTTACCGGGGAGCTGTTTTTT
CAWTQPGLAFTGELFF
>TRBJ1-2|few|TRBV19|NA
TGTGCCAGTAGTATAGGCCGGGGACTTTTGGACGGCTATGGCTACACCTTC
CASSIGRGLLDGYGYTF
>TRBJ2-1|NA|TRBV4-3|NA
TGCGCCAGCAGCAACGCCGGACCGTACGTCAGGGGTGAGCAGTTCTTC
CASSNAGPYVRGEQFF
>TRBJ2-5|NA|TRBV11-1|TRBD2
TGTGCCAGCAGCTTTGGACTAGCGGGAGCTGAGACCCAGTACTTC
CASSFGLAGAETQYF
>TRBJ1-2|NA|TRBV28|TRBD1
TGTGCCAGCAGTTTGCACAGGGGGCGCTTAGACTATGGCTACACCTTC
CASSLHRGRLDYGYTF
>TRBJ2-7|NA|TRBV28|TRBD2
TGTGCCAGCAGTCTCGGGGGGGGAAGCTACGAGCAGTACTTC
CASSLGGGSYEQYF
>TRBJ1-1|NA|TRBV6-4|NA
TGTGCCAGCAGTGAAGAGGGAAGAGGCTTCTTT
CASSEEGRGFF
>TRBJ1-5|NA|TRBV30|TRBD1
TGTGCCTGGAGTGAAGGGACAGGGGGCGGGCAGCCCCAGCATTTT
CAWSEGTGGGQPQHF
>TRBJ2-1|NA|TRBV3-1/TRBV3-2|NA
TGTGCCAGCAGCCCAGCCGCGGGACCCCATTCTCCACAATTGAATGAGCAGTTCTTC
CASSPAAGPHSPQLNEQFF